This T cell receptor beta chain derives from a study of shared clonotypes between healthy human individuals. This CDR3 region has 13 residues. The ends were cut back, 8 bases at V and 11 bases at J, with 19 bases in the middle. Per germline, CDR1 WSHSY and CDR2 SAAADI. Assay used: immunoSEQ multiplex PCR; TCRdb lists only in-frame clones, some missing. The repertoire has about 470,000 clones, roughly 80% of them found once; the top ten carry 13%. Sequencing was carried out using PBMCs. This chain connects TRBV10-2 to TRBJ1-5; D not certain. This receptor was obtained from a woman between 35 and 50 years old in good health. Some clones in this sample may be carry-over from other donors' samples. Here the CDR3 reads CASERPSLRAQHF. The CDR3 nucleotides are TGCGCCAGCGAGAGACCCAGTCTGAGGGCCCAGCATTTT.